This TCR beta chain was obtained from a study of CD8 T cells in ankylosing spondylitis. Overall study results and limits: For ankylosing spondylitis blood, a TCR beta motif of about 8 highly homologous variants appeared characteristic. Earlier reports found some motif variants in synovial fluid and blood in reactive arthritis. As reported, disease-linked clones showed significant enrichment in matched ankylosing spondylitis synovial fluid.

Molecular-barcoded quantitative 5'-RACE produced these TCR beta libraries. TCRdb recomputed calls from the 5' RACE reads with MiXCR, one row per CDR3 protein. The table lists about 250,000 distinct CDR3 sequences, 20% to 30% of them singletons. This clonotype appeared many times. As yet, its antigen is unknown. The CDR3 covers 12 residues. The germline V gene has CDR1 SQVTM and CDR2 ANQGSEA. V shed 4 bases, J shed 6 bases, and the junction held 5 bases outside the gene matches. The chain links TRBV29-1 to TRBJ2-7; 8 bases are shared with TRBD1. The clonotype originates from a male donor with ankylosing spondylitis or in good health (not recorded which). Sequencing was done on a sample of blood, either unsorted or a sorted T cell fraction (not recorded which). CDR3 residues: CSVGGTGGEQYF. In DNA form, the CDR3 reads TGCAGCGTTGGAGGTACAGGGGGCGAGCAGTACTTC.